This TCR beta chain emerged from a study of OX40 agonist ivuxolimab in advanced cancers. In the study overall: Dose-escalation subjects each had hepatocellular carcinoma, melanoma, renal cell or head and neck cancer. People who had prior anti-PD-1, anti-PD-L1 or anti-CTLA-4 therapy could take part, and roughly 40% had some.

Method: immunoSEQ multiplex PCR; TCRdb's copy keeps in-frame clones and lacks some. The sample yields tens of thousands of clones, 88% seen once. The CDR3 sequence is 13 residues long. The V gene lost 2 bases and the J gene lost 4 bases, with 8 bases spanning the gap. CDR1 is MDHEN and CDR2 is SYDVKM in the germline V gene. This clonotype originated in an adult with an advanced solid tumor such as melanoma, head and neck, liver or kidney cancer. This chain joins TRBV28 and TRBJ1-1; a weak D match, TRBD1 (5 bases). Sequenced here: CD4+ or CD8+ T cells sorted from blood, sampled in a trial of the OX40 agonist ivuxolimab. CDR3 region: CASSLAGPTEAFF. In DNA, the CDR3 is TGTGCCAGCAGTTTAGCAGGGCCCACTGAAGCTTTCTTT.